Listed here is a single T cell receptor (beta chain). It lacks a known antigen. The sample holds no much larger clone one base away, and base qualities are not on file. This record comes from a study of T cell clonotyping in hematopoietic cell transplantation (dated by TCRdb to the early 2020s). Describing the broader study: The study collected 130 or so blood samples from about 40 consecutive transplant recipients and their related donors. Recruitment of patients ran from 2015 to early 2017, and follow-up continued until late 2020 or until death. The research as a whole found: Overlap with donor repertoires was found for only a small fraction of recipient repertoires, with over 95% found to appear de novo at the given depth. Sample size was limited, and cells were not sorted, so CD4 and CD8 repertoire contributions could not be separated. Broader posttransplant TCR repertoire diversity was predicted by donor and pretransplant recipient Inverse Simpson Index values. After transplant, TCR diversity in recipients dropped, and pathologically expanded clonotypes increased progressively from day 30 to day 180.

Per the publication, the time point label means: 30 days after allo-HCT. Blood from recipients was drawn roughly 28 days before transplant, then again at days 30, 100 and 180 after transplant. Nuclei Lysis Solution was used to extract genomic DNA from fresh or cryopreserved unfractionated peripheral blood mononuclear cells. TCR beta CDR3 regions were amplified from genomic DNA with the immunoSEQ assay, a bias-controlled multiplex PCR using V- and J-specific primers. In a second PCR step, a proprietary barcode and Illumina adapter sequences were attached to the CDR3 amplicons. CDR3 libraries were sequenced on an Illumina MiSeq instrument. The source study handled its data this way. Export and quality control were handled in immunoSEQ Analyzer 3.0, while downstream analyses relied on R Bioconductor and Immunarch. Only productive rearrangements in the normalized downsampled data set went into calculating the repertoire metrics. Clonotypes larger than 5 templates in the normalized cohort were defined as pathologically expanded. The Inverse Simpson Index served as the measure of repertoire diversity. To capture all clonotypes, CMV-specificity analyses were performed on the non-normalized data set. TCRdb mirrors the immuneACCESS table, restricted to in-frame sequences. Some clones are absent from its copies; in checked studies, under half trace to an unresolved V gene, and the reason for the others is unknown. V, J and clone size derive from that table, while D and trimming were established from the DNA sequence. For this sample there are around 15,000 clones; about 97% appear just once. Around 4.2% of the sample is held by the ten biggest clonotypes.

As encoded in the germline V gene, CDR1 is SGHRS while CDR2 is YFSETQ. Trimming removed 0 bases from V and 4 bases from J, leaving 13 bases between the germline ends. CDR3 length: 15 amino acids, cysteine to phenylalanine. The only DNA kept is the CDR3, 45 bases in frame from the first base. The sequence derives from a female patient aged 45-60 years who had an allogeneic stem cell transplant from an unrelated donor, so T cells may come from the graft donor. Some clones in this sample may be carry-over from other donors' samples. The input for sequencing was peripheral blood mononuclear cells, taken 30 days after allogeneic stem cell transplant. The V gene is TRBV5-1 and the J gene is TRBJ2-5; no D segment can be confidently identified. The CDR3 sequence is CASSLVAAARETQYF. The DNA sequence is given as TGCGCCAGCAGCTTGGTTGCGGCAGCTCGAGAGACCCAGTACTTC.